The 27 T cell receptor beta chains below come from one sample, sequenced in a study of radiotherapy plus CTLA-4 blockade in lung cancer. Using immunoSEQ multiplex PCR, the repertoire was profiled, and TCRdb retains in-frame clones only, with some absent. The data show around 40,000 clones, more than 60% seen once. Material: peripheral blood, obtained from a patient treated with radiotherapy plus ipilimumab. These receptors originate from a human donor with non-small cell lung cancer who had stable disease on radiotherapy plus ipilimumab.

The CDR3 spells CAIQQLHRAPYEQYF. The CDR3 DNA reads TGTGCCATACAACAACTACACAGGGCCCCCTACGAGCAGTACTTC. V and J are TRBV6-1 and TRBJ2-5; the D gene is possibly TRBD1 (6 bases). The J call is in doubt because the DNA end fits TRBJ2-7 better. CDR1 MNHNS and CDR2 SASEGT come from the germline V gene. The CDR3 extends over 15 amino acids.

The J gene is TRBJ1-3, the V gene TRBV19, with TRBD1 identical over 9 bases. This CDR3 contains 18 residues. Germline CDR1 LNHDA, CDR2 SQIVND (reference sequence). After removal of 4 bases from V and 0 bases from J, the junction contained 10 bases not matched to a gene. The CDR3 spells CASSKPGQGFLSGNTIYF. DNA for the CDR3: TGTGCCAGTAGTAAACCGGGACAGGGATTTCTCTCTGGAAACACCATATATTTT.

The V gene is TRBV28, the J gene TRBJ2-3, with D perhaps TRBD2 (6 bases). Per germline, CDR1 MDHEN and CDR2 SYDVKM. CDR3 length: 13 residues. V was trimmed by 2 bases and J by 3 bases, leaving 6 bases between them. Here the CDR3 reads CASSLGGTDTQYF. CDR3 nucleotide sequence: TGTGCCAGCAGTTTAGGGGGGACAGATACGCAGTATTTT.

The rearrangement uses TRBV19 and TRBJ2-7; maybe TRBD2 (6 bases). Trimming removed 1 base at V and 2 bases at J, with 12 bases between. CDR3 size: 15 residues. Germline CDR1 LNHDA, CDR2 SQIVND (reference sequence). The DNA for the CDR3 is TGTGCCAGTAGTATAGCCCTGGGGGGACCCTACGAGCAGTACTTC. Amino acids: CASSIALGGPYEQYF.

The chain recombines TRBV19 with TRBJ1-1; TRBD1 is a possible D gene (6 bases). The V gene's germline CDR1 is LNHDA and CDR2 SQIVND (reference sequence). With 4 bases removed from V and 0 bases from J, the gap between germline ends came to 12 bases. This CDR3 is 15 amino acids long. The CDR3 region has the DNA TGTGCCAGTAGTAAGGGGGTATGGATGAACACTGAAGCTTTCTTT. Protein: CASSKGVWMNTEAFF.

Details on this clone: The same CDR3 is also encoded by other DNA sequences in this sample. The chain combines TRBV7-2 with TRBJ1-1, with 9 bases fitting TRBD1. The junction had 6 bases not matched to a gene; V was cut back by 5 bases and J by 5 bases. Germline V gives CDR1 SGHTA, CDR2 FQGNSA. The CDR3 loop spans 14 amino acids. CDR3 loop: CASSKQGAVTEAFF. In DNA form, the CDR3 reads TGTGCCAGCAGCAAACAGGGGGCTGTGACTGAAGCTTTCTTT.

The gene calls are TRBV28 and TRBJ2-5; TRBD1 matches at 7 bases. The J segment lost 2 bases and the V segment lost 0 bases, leaving 3 bases of the junction unmatched. Germline CDR1 MDHEN, CDR2 SYDVKM. This CDR3 region has 15 residues. The CDR3 here is CASSLWGRGQETQYF. The DNA of the CDR3 is TGTGCCAGCAGTTTATGGGGCAGGGGGCAAGAGACCCAGTACTTC.

This chain joins TRBV27 and TRBJ1-6; a weak D match, TRBD1 (5 bases). Germline CDR1 MNHEY, CDR2 SMNVEV (reference sequence). V was pared by 6 bases and J by 4 bases, with 25 bases between. This CDR3 is 19 amino acids long. The CDR3 protein is CASSALRSVRGTYNSPLHF. The CDR3 nucleotides are TGTGCCAGCAGCGCCCTACGTTCTGTACGAGGGACTTATAATTCACCCCTCCACTTT.

The CDR3 protein is CASRPTSAKNIQYF. In nucleotides, the CDR3 is TGTGCCAGCAGGCCGACTAGCGCCAAAAACATTCAGTACTTC. The rearrangement joins TRBV2 to TRBJ2-4, with 7 nucleotides matching TRBD2. The CDR3 runs 14 residues. CDR1 is SNHLY, CDR2 FYNNEI, per germline. The ends lost 6 bases at V and 1 base at J; junction bases unmatched: 3.

The chain links TRBV7-2 to TRBJ2-1, with TRBD2 matching over 8 bases. This CDR3 spans 15 amino acids. Germline V gene lookup returns CDR1 SGHTA and CDR2 FQGNSA. V lost 2 bases and J lost 7; bases outside the gene matches: 7. The DNA of the CDR3 is TGTGCCAGCAGCTTATCCCACCGGGGGGGAAATGAGCAGTTCTTC. It specifies CASSLSHRGGNEQFF.

The CDR3 region is CASSYSGTVPVLTF. The CDR3 nucleotides read TGTGCCAGCAGTTACTCCGGGACAGTACCCGTCCTGACTTTC. The chain employs TRBV6-6 and TRBJ2-6; 7 nucleotides agree with TRBD1. CDR1 and CDR2 from the germline V gene are MNHNY and SVGAGI (reference sequence). The CDR3 covers 14 residues. The trim removed 0 bases at V and 12 bases at J, leaving 5 bases unmatched.

The table lists this clone with a count of one. V usage is TRBV4-2 and J usage is TRBJ1-5, with 8 bases identical to TRBD1. Per the germline V gene, CDR1 is LGHNA and CDR2 is YNFKEQ. V shed 5 bases, J shed 4 bases, and the junction held 7 bases outside the gene matches. This CDR3 has 15 amino acids. CDR3 loop: CASSLSGQGNQPQHF. The CDR3 coding sequence is TGTGCCAGCAGCTTGTCCGGACAGGGAAATCAGCCCCAGCATTTT.

The chain links TRBV11-2 to TRBJ2-1, with D unresolved. The CDR3 sequence is 15 residues long. Trimming left V 2 bases short and J 0 bases short, with 8 bases between. Germline V gene data show CDR1 as SGHAT and CDR2 as FQNNGV. The CDR3 loop is CASSLTTSSYNEQFF. The CDR3 DNA follows: TGTGCCAGCAGCTTAACTACGAGCTCCTACAATGAGCAGTTCTTC.

There are a few counts of this clone. The rearrangement links TRBV5-6 to TRBJ2-2; D not resolved. Trimming pared 0 bases from V and 2 bases from J, leaving 2 bases between. The CDR3 runs 13 residues. In germline, CDR1 is SGHDT, CDR2 YYEEEE. In DNA, the CDR3 is TGTGCCAGCAGCTTGGCTAACACCGGGGAGCTGTTTTTT. Protein: CASSLANTGELFF.

The chain employs TRBV27 and TRBJ1-5; 10 bases are a match to TRBD1. V shed 5 bases and J 2 bases; nucleotides not matched to a gene: 12. The CDR3 covers 18 residues. Germline lookup yields CDR1 MNHEY and CDR2 SMNVEV (reference sequence). The CDR3 DNA sequence: TGTGCCAGCAGTCCGACAGGGGGCTTGTATGTTGGCAATCAGCCCCAGCATTTT. It codes for CASSPTGGLYVGNQPQHF.

The genes are TRBV6-5 and TRBJ1-2, with 7 bases identical to TRBD1. The CDR3 loop spans 13 amino acids. Germline loops: CDR1 MNHEY, CDR2 SVGAGI. With 7 bases clipped from V and 4 bases from J, the junction kept 6 bases outside the gene matches. CDR3 in amino acids: CASTIGTAYGYTF. The CDR3 DNA is TGTGCCAGCACTATCGGGACAGCCTATGGCTACACCTTC.

The chain uses TRBV7-9 and TRBJ2-1; 7 bases fit TRBD1. CDR1 is SEHNR, CDR2 FQNEAQ, per germline (reference sequence). The CDR3 extends over 15 amino acids. The junction had 9 bases not matched to a gene; V was cut back by 5 bases and J by 5 bases. The CDR3 DNA is TGTGCCAGCAGCCCCAGGGGACAGTATAACAATGAGCAGTTCTTC. It encodes CASSPRGQYNNEQFF. Using reference TRBV7-9 and TRBJ2-1 for the parts outside the CDR3, the full variable domain is DTGVSQNPRHKITKRGQNVTFRCDPISEHNRLYWYRQTLGQGPEFLTYFQNEAQLEKSRLLSDRFSAERPKGSFSTLEIQRTEQGDSAMYLCASSPRGQYNNEQFFGPGTRLTVL.

The chain links TRBV18 to TRBJ1-2, with 7 bases aligning to TRBD1. Germline V gene data show CDR1 as KGHSH and CDR2 as LQKENI. The junction had 10 bases not matched to a gene; V was cut back by 2 bases and J by 4 bases. This CDR3 region has 16 residues. CDR3 bases: TGTGCCAGCTCACCAACCGACAGGGCCATTGGCTATGGCTACACCTTC. Its protein product is CASSPTDRAIGYGYTF.

The V call is TRBV6-4, the J call TRBJ1-2, with 7 bases aligning to TRBD1. This CDR3 is built from 13 residues. The V and J ends lost 7 bases and 3 bases, in that order; junction bases with no gene match: 5. The germline CDR1 and CDR2 sequences are MRHNA and SNTAGT. This CDR3 reads CASTHGTDYGYTF. The CDR3 DNA sequence: TGTGCCAGCACCCACGGGACAGACTATGGCTACACCTTC.

The gene calls are TRBV27 and TRBJ2-3, with D uncertain. Trimming shortened V by 0 bases and J by 2 bases, and 6 bases separated the two germline ends. There are 14 residues in the CDR3. CDR1 and CDR2 (germline): MNHEY, SMNVEV (reference sequence). DNA for the CDR3: TGTGCCAGCAGTTTATCCCAATTCACAGATACGCAGTATTTT. Residues: CASSLSQFTDTQYF.

V gene TRBV25-1 combines with J gene TRBJ2-7, with 7 bases that match TRBD2. Germline V gene sequence: CDR1 MGHDK, CDR2 SYGVNS. The CDR3 loop spans 12 amino acids. The V gene end was trimmed by 7 bases and the J gene end by 5 bases; junction bases not matched to a gene: 5. Written as DNA, the CDR3 is TGTGCCAGCACCCGGGACTACAACGAGCAGTACTTC. This gives the protein CASTRDYNEQYF.

V is TRBV5-5 and J is TRBJ1-5; a possible D gene is TRBD1 (5 bases). Germline V gene data show CDR1 as SGHKS and CDR2 as YYEKEE (reference sequence). The CDR3 is made up of 14 amino acids. V was clipped by 2 bases and J by 4 bases, with 10 bases between them. DNA for the CDR3: TGTGCCAGCAGCTTATGGGGGGGAAATCAGCCCCAGCATTTT. This encodes CASSLWGGNQPQHF.

The chain recombines TRBV5-1 with TRBJ1-2, with a weak D call TRBD1 (6 bases). Trimming stripped 1 base from V and 3 bases from J, with 13 bases between. Germline CDR1 and CDR2: SGHRS and YFSETQ. CDR3 size: 15 residues. The CDR3 sequence is CASSLSLGGDYGYTF. The DNA of the CDR3 is TGCGCCAGCAGCTTGAGCCTAGGGGGGGACTATGGCTACACCTTC. Full variable domain (missing parts from reference TRBV5-1 and TRBJ1-2): KAGVTQTPRYLIKTRGQQVTLSCSPISGHRSVSWYQQTPGQGLQFLFEYFSETQRNKGNFPGRFSGRQFSNSRSEMNVSTLELGDSALYLCASSLSLGGDYGYTFGSGTRLTVV.

The sample holds one count of this clone. The V call is TRBV6-1, the J call TRBJ1-5; weak D call: TRBD1 (5 bases). V was trimmed by 3 bases and J by 6 bases, leaving 15 bases between them. Germline lookup yields CDR1 MNHNS and CDR2 SASEGT. This CDR3 contains 15 residues. The CDR3: CASSDGGWAGQPQHF. As DNA, the CDR3 is TGTGCCAGCAGTGATGGGGGGTGGGCGGGTCAGCCCCAGCATTTT.

This clone came up a few times. The V gene is TRBV6-1, the J gene TRBJ1-3; TRBD1 agrees at 10 bases. V trimming: 11 bases; J trimming: 3 bases; junction bases outside the gene matches: 4. CDR3 length: 13 residues. Germline values: CDR1 MNHNS, CDR2 SASEGT. The CDR3 region has the DNA TGTGCCGCGACAGGGGGCTTTGGAAACACCATATATTTT. Amino acid sequence: CAATGGFGNTIYF.

J is TRBJ2-6 and V is TRBV7-9, with TRBD1 matching over 8 bases. This CDR3 has 18 amino acids. Germline CDR1 and CDR2: SEHNR and FQNEAQ (reference sequence). V lost 2 bases to trimming and J lost 4 bases; unmatched junction nucleotides: 10. The CDR3 region is CASSLRAGTGAGANVLTF. DNA of the CDR3: TGTGCCAGCAGCTTACGGGCCGGGACAGGTGCCGGGGCCAACGTCCTGACTTTC. The variable domain in full, completed from reference TRBV7-9 and TRBJ2-6, reads DTGVSQNPRHKITKRGQNVTFRCDPISEHNRLYWYRQTLGQGPEFLTYFQNEAQLEKSRLLSDRFSAERPKGSFSTLEIQRTEQGDSAMYLCASSLRAGTGAGANVLTFGAGSRLTVL.

The chain joins TRBV5-4 to TRBJ2-5, with TRBD1 identical over 8 bases. The CDR3 length is 13 residues. J was trimmed by 5 bases and V by 5 bases; bases with no gene match: 5. Germline V gives CDR1 SGHNT, CDR2 YYREEE (reference sequence). The CDR3 spells CASRDRAGETQYF. CDR3 DNA: TGTGCCAGCAGGGACAGGGCGGGGGAGACCCAGTACTTC.